This passage covers 4 T cell receptor beta chains from one sample sequenced in a study of blood T cell repertoires in COVID-19. The method was immunoSEQ multiplex PCR; TCRdb's version includes in-frame clones alone and lacks a portion of them. The sample has about 270,000 clones, over 75% seen once. Sample: peripheral blood. The receptors originated from a human donor in a cohort sampled during active COVID-19.

CDR3 in DNA: TGCGCCAGCAGCCAGGGCCTTCAGCCCAAAGCTTTCTTT. Its translation: CASSQGLQPKAFF. The chain couples TRBV4-3 to TRBJ1-1; D not certain. V was shortened by 3 bases and J by 9 bases, with 14 bases between the two germline ends. Germline CDR1 reads LGHNA; CDR2 reads YSLEER. The CDR3 totals 13 residues.

The chain couples TRBV27 to TRBJ2-1; 11 bases map to TRBD2. Germline V CDR1 and CDR2: MNHEY, SMNVEV (reference sequence). CDR3 length equals 15 residues. J lost 5 bases, V lost 5 bases, and 5 bases had no gene match. The CDR3 DNA follows: TGTGCCAGCAGTGCCCCGGGACTAGCGGACAATGAGCAGTTCTTC. Encoded protein: CASSAPGLADNEQFF.

This chain links TRBV18 with TRBJ2-7, with TRBD1 as a possible D gene (6 bases). This CDR3 contains 15 residues. Germline V CDR1 and CDR2: KGHSH, LQKENI. Trimming shortened V by 3 bases and J by 5 bases, and 17 bases separated the two germline ends. As DNA, the CDR3 is TGTGCCAGCTCACCCCTGGGGGCTTATAAACACGAGCAGTACTTC. Translated: CASSPLGAYKHEQYF.

V usage is TRBV3-1 (or the pseudogene TRBV3-2) and J usage is TRBJ2-4; 7 nucleotides match TRBD2. The CDR3 has 16 residues. Trimming removed 0 bases from V and 7 bases from J; junction bases left unmatched: 9. The V gene's germline CDR1 is LGHDT and CDR2 YNNKEL (reference sequence). The CDR3: CASSQDLRGLPNIQYF. Written as DNA, the CDR3 is TGTGCCAGCAGCCAAGATCTGCGGGGACTACCCAACATTCAGTACTTC.